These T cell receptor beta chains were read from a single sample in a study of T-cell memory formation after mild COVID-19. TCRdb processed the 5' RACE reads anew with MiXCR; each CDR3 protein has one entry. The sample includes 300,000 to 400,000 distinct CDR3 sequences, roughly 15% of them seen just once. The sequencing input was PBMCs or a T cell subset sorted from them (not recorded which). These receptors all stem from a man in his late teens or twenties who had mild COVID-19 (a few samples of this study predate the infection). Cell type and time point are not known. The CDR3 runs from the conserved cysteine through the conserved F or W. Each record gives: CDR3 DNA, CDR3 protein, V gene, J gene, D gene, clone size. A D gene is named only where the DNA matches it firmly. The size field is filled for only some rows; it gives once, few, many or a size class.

DNA: TGTGCCAGCAGCGACTCCTCAGATACGCAGTATTTT
CDR3: CASSDSSDTQYF
V: TRBV7-9
J: TRBJ2-3
D: -
size: few

DNA: TGTGCCAGCAGCCAAGATCAGGTCTTATCCTACGAGCAGTACTTC
CDR3: CASSQDQVLSYEQYF
V: TRBV3-1
J: TRBJ2-7
D: -
size: -

DNA: TGCAGTGCTAGAGATCGAGAGGCCTCTGGAAACACCATATATTTT
CDR3: CSARDREASGNTIYF
V: TRBV20-1
J: TRBJ1-3
D: -
size: few

DNA: TGTGCCAGCAGTTCCCGCCAGGACAGGGTCACAGATACGCAGTATTTT
CDR3: CASSSRQDRVTDTQYF
V: TRBV27
J: TRBJ2-3
D: TRBD1
size: -

DNA: TGTGCCAGCAGTTTACGACCATCCGGGTCCGGAAACACCATATATTTT
CDR3: CASSLRPSGSGNTIYF
V: TRBV12-3/TRBV12-4
J: TRBJ1-3
D: -
size: few

DNA: TGCAGTGCTAGAGCAGTAGGGCTAGCGGGGGGGTGGCAAGAGACCCAGTACTTC
CDR3: CSARAVGLAGGWQETQYF
V: TRBV20-1
J: TRBJ2-5
D: TRBD2
size: -

DNA: TGTGCCAGCAGCTTAGAAGGCTTCATTGGGGTAGATACGCAGTATTTT
CDR3: CASSLEGFIGVDTQYF
V: TRBV7-3
J: TRBJ2-3
D: -
size: -

DNA: TGTGCCAGCAGTCCCCAGTTAACAAGCAATCAGCCCCAGCATTTT
CDR3: CASSPQLTSNQPQHF
V: TRBV2
J: TRBJ1-5
D: -
size: few

DNA: TGTGCCAGCAGCCCGGGACATGGCCTTGAGCAGTTCTTC
CDR3: CASSPGHGLEQFF
V: TRBV12-3/TRBV12-4
J: TRBJ2-1
D: -
size: few

DNA: TGTGCCAGCAGCTTGGCGGAAGGAGAGACCCAGTACTTC
CDR3: CASSLAEGETQYF
V: TRBV7-9
J: TRBJ2-5
D: -
size: -

DNA: TGTGCCAGCAGCTTATCCGGGCTGGATACGCAGTATTTT
CDR3: CASSLSGLDTQYF
V: TRBV7-3
J: TRBJ2-3
D: -
size: -

DNA: TGTGCCAGCAGTTTGTACCAGGCCGAGTACTTC
CDR3: CASSLYQAEYF
V: TRBV28
J: TRBJ2-5
D: -
size: few

DNA: TGTGCCAGCTCCCCTGTAGGGGGGGCCGCAGATACGCAGTATTTT
CDR3: CASSPVGGAADTQYF
V: TRBV18
J: TRBJ2-3
D: -
size: -

DNA: TGCAGCGCCGACCTTGGGAATGGCTACACCTTC
CDR3: CSADLGNGYTF
V: TRBV29-1
J: TRBJ1-2
D: -
size: few

DNA: TGCAGTGCTCAAACGCCGGGGGGCACTGAAGCTTTCTTT
CDR3: CSAQTPGGTEAFF
V: TRBV20-1
J: TRBJ1-1
D: -
size: -

DNA: TGCGCCAGCAGCGACACCCTAGCGGGGGGACATAGTGAGCAGTTCTTC
CDR3: CASSDTLAGGHSEQFF
V: TRBV5-1
J: TRBJ2-1
D: TRBD2
size: few

DNA: TGTGCCAGCAGCGGGGGAAGGCCCGGGAGGGAGACCCAGTACTTC
CDR3: CASSGGRPGRETQYF
V: TRBV4-2
J: TRBJ2-5
D: TRBD2
size: -

DNA: TGTGCCAGCAGCTTGCAAAGGGACGAGCAGTACTTC
CDR3: CASSLQRDEQYF
V: TRBV5-5
J: TRBJ2-7
D: -
size: -

DNA: TGCAGCGTTGTTTGGACTAGCGGGGGCAATGAGCAGTTCTTC
CDR3: CSVVWTSGGNEQFF
V: TRBV29-1
J: TRBJ2-1
D: TRBD2
size: few

DNA: TGTGCCAGCTCACCCTCGACAGGCCCCACAGATACGCAGTATTTT
CDR3: CASSPSTGPTDTQYF
V: TRBV18
J: TRBJ2-3
D: -
size: -

DNA: TGCGCCAGCAGCTTGTTACATGGGGGGCGGACTGAAGCTTTCTTT
CDR3: CASSLLHGGRTEAFF
V: TRBV5-1
J: TRBJ1-1
D: -
size: -

DNA: TGCGCCAGCAGTAAAAGGGGGGTTAGCGGGGCATATGAGCAGTTCTTC
CDR3: CASSKRGVSGAYEQFF
V: TRBV10-1
J: TRBJ2-1
D: TRBD2
size: few

DNA: TGTGCCACCAGCAGAAACCTTGGTGAGGTACAGGAGACCCAGTACTTC
CDR3: CATSRNLGEVQETQYF
V: TRBV15
J: TRBJ2-5
D: -
size: many

DNA: TGCGCCAGCAGCACCCGGGACAGGACCTTCGGCACGCAGTATTTT
CDR3: CASSTRDRTFGTQYF
V: TRBV5-1
J: TRBJ2-3
D: TRBD1
size: few

DNA: TGTGCCACCAATTTCGGGTCAGGGCGATACACCGGGGAGCTGTTTTTT
CDR3: CATNFGSGRYTGELFF
V: TRBV15
J: TRBJ2-2
D: -
size: -

DNA: TGCAGTGCCGCCCTCGGGGGCTGGGGCAATGAGCAGTTCTTC
CDR3: CSAALGGWGNEQFF
V: TRBV20-1
J: TRBJ2-1
D: -
size: -

DNA: TGTGCCAGCAGTTTATCGGGAGTCTTGGGCTCGGATGAAGCTTTCTTT
CDR3: CASSLSGVLGSDEAFF
V: TRBV28
J: TRBJ1-1
D: -
size: -

DNA: TGTGCCAGCACCTCCGGGGGGAGCTCCTACGAGCAGTACTTC
CDR3: CASTSGGSSYEQYF
V: TRBV12-3/TRBV12-4
J: TRBJ2-7
D: TRBD2
size: few

DNA: TGTGCTAAGTCGTCGGGGCGCAATCAGCCCCAGCATTTT
CDR3: CAKSSGRNQPQHF
V: TRBV6-2/TRBV6-3
J: TRBJ1-5
D: -
size: many

DNA: TGTGCCTGGAGTGTCGGGGGTTCTAATGAAAAACTGTTTTTT
CDR3: CAWSVGGSNEKLFF
V: TRBV30
J: TRBJ1-4
D: -
size: -

DNA: TGTGCCAGCAGCCAGACTAGCGGGGTGACAGATACGCAGTATTTT
CDR3: CASSQTSGVTDTQYF
V: TRBV4-2
J: TRBJ2-3
D: TRBD2
size: many

DNA: TGCGCCAGCAGCTTGAACGGGGGACTTAATGAGCAGTTCTTC
CDR3: CASSLNGGLNEQFF
V: TRBV5-1
J: TRBJ2-1
D: -
size: -

DNA: TGCGCCAGCAGCCAAAGACCGGGACGGATCCAAGAGACCCAGTACTTC
CDR3: CASSQRPGRIQETQYF
V: TRBV4-1
J: TRBJ2-5
D: -
size: -

DNA: TGTGCCAGCAGCCCCCGGTGGGGTGAAAAACTGTTTTTT
CDR3: CASSPRWGEKLFF
V: TRBV3-1
J: TRBJ1-4
D: -
size: -

DNA: TGCAGTGCTAGTTGGACAGGGAAATACGAGCAGTACTTC
CDR3: CSASWTGKYEQYF
V: TRBV20-1
J: TRBJ2-7
D: TRBD1
size: few

DNA: TGCGCCAGCAGTGAGAGTTACTACGAGCAGTACTTC
CDR3: CASSESYYEQYF
V: TRBV10-2
J: TRBJ2-7
D: -
size: -

DNA: TGCAGCTGTGCGGGGGGGAGCTCCTACAATGAGCAGTTCTTC
CDR3: CSCAGGSSYNEQFF
V: TRBV29-1
J: TRBJ2-1
D: TRBD2
size: -

DNA: TGTGCCAGCAGTTCAGGTTCAGCTACGGGGGGCTACACCTTC
CDR3: CASSSGSATGGYTF
V: TRBV7-9
J: TRBJ1-2
D: -
size: few

DNA: TGTGCCAGCCGAGATTACACTGAAGCTTTCTTT
CDR3: CASRDYTEAFF
V: TRBV28
J: TRBJ1-1
D: -
size: -

DNA: TGCAGCGTGACCCGGGACAGGGACACCGGGGAGCTGTTTTTT
CDR3: CSVTRDRDTGELFF
V: TRBV29-1
J: TRBJ2-2
D: TRBD1
size: many

DNA: TGTGCCAGCAGCTTAGACCTGACCTCGGGAGACTACGAGCAGTACTTC
CDR3: CASSLDLTSGDYEQYF
V: TRBV7-2
J: TRBJ2-7
D: -
size: -

DNA: TGTGCCAGTAATCCGGTCTCTGGGGCCAACGTCCTGACTTTC
CDR3: CASNPVSGANVLTF
V: TRBV19
J: TRBJ2-6
D: -
size: many

DNA: TGTGCCAGCAGTTTAGCTGGGTACTTAACTAATGAAAAACTGTTTTTT
CDR3: CASSLAGYLTNEKLFF
V: TRBV12-3/TRBV12-4
J: TRBJ1-4
D: -
size: -

DNA: TGCGCCAGCAGCCAACCAGGGGCAATGCAGTTCTTC
CDR3: CASSQPGAMQFF
V: TRBV4-3
J: TRBJ2-1
D: -
size: -

DNA: TGTGCCAGCAGCCATGCTGCAGGGAATCAGCCCCAGCATTTT
CDR3: CASSHAAGNQPQHF
V: TRBV4-2
J: TRBJ1-5
D: -
size: -

DNA: TGTGCCAGCAGCCTACCCTTGGGGAAAGGGCCCTACAATGAGCAGTTCTTC
CDR3: CASSLPLGKGPYNEQFF
V: TRBV7-9
J: TRBJ2-1
D: -
size: many

DNA: TGTGCCAGCAGCTTGCTCCTAGCGGGGGGCAGGACCGGGGAGCTGTTTTTT
CDR3: CASSLLLAGGRTGELFF
V: TRBV5-6
J: TRBJ2-2
D: TRBD2
size: many

DNA: TGCGCCAGCAGCCAAGCGGTCCGGGGGCCAGTGGGTTCACCCCTCCACTTT
CDR3: CASSQAVRGPVGSPLHF
V: TRBV4-1
J: TRBJ1-6
D: -
size: once

DNA: TGTGCCAGCTCACCACCCGCGGGAGGGGATCAGCCCCAGCATTTT
CDR3: CASSPPAGGDQPQHF
V: TRBV18
J: TRBJ1-5
D: -
size: few

DNA: TGTGCCAGCAGTACCGCCGGGGCTGGAAACACCATATATTTT
CDR3: CASSTAGAGNTIYF
V: TRBV28
J: TRBJ1-3
D: -
size: few

DNA: TGCGCCAGCAGCTTGGGGGGGAGGAGTGAGCTAAAGGTGGAAGATACGCAGTATTTT
CDR3: CASSLGGRSELKVEDTQYF
V: TRBV5-1
J: TRBJ2-3
D: -
size: few